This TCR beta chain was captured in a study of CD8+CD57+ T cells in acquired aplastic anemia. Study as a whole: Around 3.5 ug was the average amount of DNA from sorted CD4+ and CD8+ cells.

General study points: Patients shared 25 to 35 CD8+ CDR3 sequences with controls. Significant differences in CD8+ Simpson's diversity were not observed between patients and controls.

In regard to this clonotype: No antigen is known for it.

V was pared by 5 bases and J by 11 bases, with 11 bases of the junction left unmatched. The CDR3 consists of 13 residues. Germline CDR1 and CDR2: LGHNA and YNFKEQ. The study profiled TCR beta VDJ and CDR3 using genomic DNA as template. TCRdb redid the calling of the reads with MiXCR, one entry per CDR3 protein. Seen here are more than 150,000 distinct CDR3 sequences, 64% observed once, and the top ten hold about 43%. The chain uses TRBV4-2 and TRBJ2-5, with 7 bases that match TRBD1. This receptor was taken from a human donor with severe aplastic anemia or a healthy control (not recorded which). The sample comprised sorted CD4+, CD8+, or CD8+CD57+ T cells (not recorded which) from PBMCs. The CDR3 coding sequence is TGTGCCAGCAGCACTGGGACAGTGGATACGCAGTACTTC. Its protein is CASSTGTVDTQYF.